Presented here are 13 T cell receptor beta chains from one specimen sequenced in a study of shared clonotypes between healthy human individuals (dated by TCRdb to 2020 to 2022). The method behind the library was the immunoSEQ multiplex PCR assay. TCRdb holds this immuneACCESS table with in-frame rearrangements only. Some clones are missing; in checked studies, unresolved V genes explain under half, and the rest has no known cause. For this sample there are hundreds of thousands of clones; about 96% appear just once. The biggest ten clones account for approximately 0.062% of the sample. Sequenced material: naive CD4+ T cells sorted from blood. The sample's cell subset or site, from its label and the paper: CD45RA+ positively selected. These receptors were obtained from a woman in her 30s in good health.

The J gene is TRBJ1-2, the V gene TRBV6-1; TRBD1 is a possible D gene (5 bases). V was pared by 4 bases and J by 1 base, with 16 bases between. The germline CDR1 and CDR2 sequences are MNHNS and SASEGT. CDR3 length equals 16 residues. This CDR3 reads CASSGSPRQFNYGYTF. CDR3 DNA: TGTGCCAGCAGTGGCTCTCCACGACAGTTTAACTATGGCTACACCTTC.

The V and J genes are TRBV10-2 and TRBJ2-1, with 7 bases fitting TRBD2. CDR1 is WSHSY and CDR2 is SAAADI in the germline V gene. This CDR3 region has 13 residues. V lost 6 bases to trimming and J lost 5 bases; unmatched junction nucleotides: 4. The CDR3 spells CASRKGGHNEQFF. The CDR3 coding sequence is TGCGCCAGCAGGAAGGGAGGGCACAATGAGCAGTTCTTC.

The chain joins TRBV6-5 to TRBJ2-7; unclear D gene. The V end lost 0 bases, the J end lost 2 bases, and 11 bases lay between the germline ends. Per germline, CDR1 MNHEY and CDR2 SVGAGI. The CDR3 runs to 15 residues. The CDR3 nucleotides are TGTGCCAGCAGTTACTCCCAGAGCTCCACCTACGAGCAGTACTTC. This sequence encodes CASSYSQSSTYEQYF.

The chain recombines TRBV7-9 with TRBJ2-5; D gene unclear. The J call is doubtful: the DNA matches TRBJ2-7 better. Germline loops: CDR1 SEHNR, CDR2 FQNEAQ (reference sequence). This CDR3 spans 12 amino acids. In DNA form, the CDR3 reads TGTGCCAGCAGCTTAGATTACTACGAGCAGTACTTC. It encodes CASSLDYYEQYF.

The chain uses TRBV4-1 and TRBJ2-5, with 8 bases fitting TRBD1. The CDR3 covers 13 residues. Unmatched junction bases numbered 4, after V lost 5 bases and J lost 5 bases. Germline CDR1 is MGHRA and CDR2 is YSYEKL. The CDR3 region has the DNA TGCGCCAGCAGCAGTACAGGGGGGGAGACCCAGTACTTC. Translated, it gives CASSSTGGETQYF.

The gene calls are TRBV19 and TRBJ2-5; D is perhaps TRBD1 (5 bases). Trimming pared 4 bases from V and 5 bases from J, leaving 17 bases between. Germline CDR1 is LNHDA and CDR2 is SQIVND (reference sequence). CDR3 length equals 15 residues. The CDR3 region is CASSTNGGRAETQYF. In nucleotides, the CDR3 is TGTGCCAGTAGTACCAACGGCGGCAGGGCTGAGACCCAGTACTTC. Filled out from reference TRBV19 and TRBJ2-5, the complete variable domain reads DGGITQSPKYLFRKEGQNVTLSCEQNLNHDAMYWYRQDPGQGLRLIYYSQIVNDFQKGDIAEGYSVSREKKESFPLTVTSAQKNPTAFYLCASSTNGGRAETQYFGPGTRLLVL.

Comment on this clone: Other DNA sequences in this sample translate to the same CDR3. CDR3 region: CASSLYGDSNQPQHF. The CDR3 DNA follows: TGCGCCAGCAGCTTGTATGGAGATAGCAATCAGCCCCAGCATTTT. V gene TRBV5-1 combines with J gene TRBJ1-5; D call uncertain. CDR3 length: 15 amino acids. Trimming took 1 base from V and 0 from J, leaving 8 bases between them. CDR1 is SGHRS, CDR2 YFSETQ, per germline.

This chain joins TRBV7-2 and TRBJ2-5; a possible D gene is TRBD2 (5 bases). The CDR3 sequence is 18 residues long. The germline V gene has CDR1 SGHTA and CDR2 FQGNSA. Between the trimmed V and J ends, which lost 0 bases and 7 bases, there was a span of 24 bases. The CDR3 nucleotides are TGTGCCAGCAGCTTAGCGCTGAGACTTGTACATCCCGAGGGGACCCAGTACTTC. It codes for CASSLALRLVHPEGTQYF.

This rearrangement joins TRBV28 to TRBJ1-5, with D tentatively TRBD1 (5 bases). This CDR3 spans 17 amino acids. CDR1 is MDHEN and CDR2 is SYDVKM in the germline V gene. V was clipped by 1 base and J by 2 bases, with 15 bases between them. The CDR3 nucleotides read TGTGCCAGCAGTTTATCGGGCCTAAAGGGACGCAATCAGCCCCAGCATTTT. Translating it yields CASSLSGLKGRNQPQHF.

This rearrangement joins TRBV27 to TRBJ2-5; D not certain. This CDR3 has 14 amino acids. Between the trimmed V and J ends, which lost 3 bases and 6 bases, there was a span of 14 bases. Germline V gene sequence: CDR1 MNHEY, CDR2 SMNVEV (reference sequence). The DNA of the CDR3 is TGTGCCAGCAGTTTGGGAACCTTACCCCAGACCCAGTACTTC. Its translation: CASSLGTLPQTQYF.

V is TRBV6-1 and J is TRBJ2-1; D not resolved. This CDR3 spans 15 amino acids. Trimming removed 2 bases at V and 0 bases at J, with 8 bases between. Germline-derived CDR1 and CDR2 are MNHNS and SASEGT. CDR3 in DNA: TGTGCCAGCAGTGAATGGCGCGGCTCCTACAATGAGCAGTTCTTC. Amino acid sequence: CASSEWRGSYNEQFF.

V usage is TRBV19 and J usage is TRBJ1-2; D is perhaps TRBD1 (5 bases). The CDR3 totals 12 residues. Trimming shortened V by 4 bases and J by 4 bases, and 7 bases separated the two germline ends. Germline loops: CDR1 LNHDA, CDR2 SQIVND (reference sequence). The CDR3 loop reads CASSRTGYGYTF. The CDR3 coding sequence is TGTGCCAGTAGTAGAACAGGCTATGGCTACACCTTC.

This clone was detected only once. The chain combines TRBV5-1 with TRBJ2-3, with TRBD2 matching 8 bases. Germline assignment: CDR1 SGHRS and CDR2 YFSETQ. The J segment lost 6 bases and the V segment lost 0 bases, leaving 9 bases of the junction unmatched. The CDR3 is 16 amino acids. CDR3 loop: CASSLVPREAADTQYF. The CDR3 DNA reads TGCGCCAGCAGCTTGGTACCGCGGGAGGCGGCGGATACGCAGTATTTT.